The present entry profiles one T cell receptor (beta chain) with its context. This sample was taken from a study of early T cells in non-severe SARS-CoV-2 infection. TCRdb re-called the 5' RACE reads through MiXCR, storing one row per CDR3 protein. Here the sample spans about 61,000 distinct CDR3 sequences, 11% being singletons. The germline V gene encodes CDR1 LNHNV and CDR2 YYDKDF (reference sequence). V was clipped by 5 bases and J by 0 bases, with 7 bases between them. The CDR3 loop spans 13 amino acids. This sequence joins TRBV15 and TRBJ1-2; unclear D gene. The TCR originated in an adult who was a healthcare worker with PCR-confirmed SARS-CoV-2 infection or an uninfected control (not recorded which). Sequenced material: whole blood. DNA for the CDR3: TGTGCCACCAGCGAGGAATCTAACTATGGCTACACCTTC. Protein product: CATSEESNYGYTF.